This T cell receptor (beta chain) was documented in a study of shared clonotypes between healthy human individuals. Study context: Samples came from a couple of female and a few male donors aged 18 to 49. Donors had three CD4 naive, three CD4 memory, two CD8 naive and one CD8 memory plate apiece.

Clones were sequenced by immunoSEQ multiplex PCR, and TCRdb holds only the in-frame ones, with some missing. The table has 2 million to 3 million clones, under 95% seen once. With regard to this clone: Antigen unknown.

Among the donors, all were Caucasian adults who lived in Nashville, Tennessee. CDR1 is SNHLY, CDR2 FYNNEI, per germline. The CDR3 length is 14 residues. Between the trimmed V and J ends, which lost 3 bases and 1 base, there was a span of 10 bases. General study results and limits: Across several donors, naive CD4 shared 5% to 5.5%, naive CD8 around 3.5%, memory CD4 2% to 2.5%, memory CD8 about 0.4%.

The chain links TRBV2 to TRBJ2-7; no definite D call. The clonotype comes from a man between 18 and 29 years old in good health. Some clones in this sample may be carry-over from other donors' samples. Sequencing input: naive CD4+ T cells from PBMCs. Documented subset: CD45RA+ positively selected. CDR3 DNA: TGTGCCAGCAGTGACCCGTACAGATCCTACGAGCAGTACTTC. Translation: CASSDPYRSYEQYF.